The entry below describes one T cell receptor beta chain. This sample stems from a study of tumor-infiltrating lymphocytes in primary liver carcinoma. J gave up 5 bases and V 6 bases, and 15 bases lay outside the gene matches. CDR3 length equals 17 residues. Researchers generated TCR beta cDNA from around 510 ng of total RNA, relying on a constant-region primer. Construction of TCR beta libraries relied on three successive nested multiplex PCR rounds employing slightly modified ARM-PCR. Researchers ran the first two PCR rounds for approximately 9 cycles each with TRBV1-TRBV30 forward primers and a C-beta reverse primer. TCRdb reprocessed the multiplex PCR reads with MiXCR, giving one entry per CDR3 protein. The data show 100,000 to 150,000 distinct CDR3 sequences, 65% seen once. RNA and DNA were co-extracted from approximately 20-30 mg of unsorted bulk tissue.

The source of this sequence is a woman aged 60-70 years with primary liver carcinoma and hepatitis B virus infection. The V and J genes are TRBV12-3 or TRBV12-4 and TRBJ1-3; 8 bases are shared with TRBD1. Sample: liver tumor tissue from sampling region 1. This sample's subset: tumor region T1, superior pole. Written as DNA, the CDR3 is TGTGCCAGCAGGGCGAATCGACAGGGGAGTTCTAGAAACACCATATATTTT. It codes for CASRANRQGSSRNTIYF.